The source of this TCR beta chain is a study of T-cell memory formation after mild COVID-19. Study background: For the most part, TCR clusters were specific to one donor. Overall study findings and caveats: Chiefly within CM and EM were the contracting CD4+ clones; CD8+ ones were within EMRA.

TCRdb re-called the 5' RACE reads through MiXCR, storing one row per CDR3 protein. The sample shows 540,000 or so distinct CDR3 sequences, about a fifth of them seen only once. V lost 3 bases and J 2 bases, leaving 10 bases between the germline ends. Germline V lookup: CDR1 SGHTA, CDR2 FQGTGA. The CDR3 runs to 14 residues. Worth noting for this clonotype: What it binds is unknown.

This clonotype was sampled from an adult woman who had mild COVID-19 (a few samples of this study predate the infection). Cell type and time point are not known. This chain links TRBV7-3 with TRBJ1-1; D is ambiguous. Sequences were obtained from PBMCs or a T cell subset sorted from them (not recorded which). In DNA form, the CDR3 reads TGTGCCAGCAGCTTGAGTTCCCACAACACTGAAGCTTTCTTT. It encodes CASSLSSHNTEAFF.